The 29 T cell receptor beta chains below were found in one sample sequenced in a study of blood T cell repertoires in COVID-19. Sequencing was performed with immunoSEQ multiplex PCR; in TCRdb, only in-frame clones are kept and a portion is missing. The table shows tens of thousands of clones, with approximately 89% occurring only once. The sample comprised peripheral blood. Every receptor here comes from a human donor in a cohort sampled during active COVID-19.

The CDR3 reads CAWSWRAGGGQYF. The CDR3 region has the DNA TGTGCCTGGAGCTGGAGGGCCGGCGGAGGGCAGTACTTC. The chain recombines TRBV30 with TRBJ2-7; D perhaps matches TRBD2 (6 bases). Trimming left V 3 bases short and J 9 bases short, with 18 bases between. Germline V lookup: CDR1 GTSNPN, CDR2 SVGIG (reference sequence). CDR3 length: 13 amino acids.

This chain links TRBV29-1 with TRBJ1-2; no clear D. The CDR3 length is 13 residues. Germline V gives CDR1 SQVTM, CDR2 ANQGSEA. Deletions cut 1 base from V and 7 bases from J, with 13 bases between. In nucleotides, the CDR3 is TGCAGCGTTGAAGTGGGCCTCCCGGCTGGCTACACCTTC. It codes for CSVEVGLPAGYTF.

A single count supports this clone. The rearrangement links TRBV7-3 to TRBJ1-1; TRBD1 is a possible D gene (6 bases). The CDR3 loop spans 14 amino acids. The germline V and J ends were trimmed by 3 bases and 5 bases, with 13 bases remaining between them. From germline, CDR1 is SGHTA and CDR2 FQGTGA. The CDR3 loop reads CASSFRPGTTEAFF. DNA of the CDR3: TGTGCCAGCAGCTTCCGTCCGGGGACAACTGAAGCTTTCTTT.

The genes are TRBV19 and TRBJ1-2, with 8 bases fitting TRBD1. The V segment lost 4 bases and the J segment 2 bases; nucleotides outside the gene matches: 6. The CDR3 runs to 15 residues. The germline V gene encodes CDR1 LNHDA and CDR2 SQIVND (reference sequence). The CDR3 DNA follows: TGTGCCAGTAGTACCCAAGGACAGGGAAACTATGGCTACACCTTC. Its protein is CASSTQGQGNYGYTF. Full variable domain (remainder filled in from reference TRBV19 and TRBJ1-2): DGGITQSPKYLFRKEGQNVTLSCEQNLNHDAMYWYRQDPGQGLRLIYYSQIVNDFQKGDIAEGYSVSREKKESFPLTVTSAQKNPTAFYLCASSTQGQGNYGYTFGSGTRLTVV.

The chain carries TRBV6-5 and TRBJ1-3; 8 bases are a match to TRBD1. V lost 2 bases, J lost 4 bases, and 4 bases stayed unmatched. Per germline, CDR1 MNHEY and CDR2 SVGAGI. This CDR3 has 15 amino acids. In DNA, the CDR3 is TGTGCCAGCAGTTACACAACAGGGGGAGGAAACACCATATATTTT. It specifies CASSYTTGGGNTIYF.

The chain combines TRBV28 with TRBJ1-2; D might be TRBD1 (5 bases). V dropped 5 bases and J dropped 4 bases, with 8 bases sitting between them. From germline, CDR1 is MDHEN and CDR2 SYDVKM. This CDR3 is built from 12 residues. DNA for the CDR3: TGTGCCAGCAGTATGACAGTCTATGGCTACACCTTC. Translation: CASSMTVYGYTF.

V is TRBV29-1 and J is TRBJ1-2, with 8 bases matching TRBD1. This CDR3 spans 11 amino acids. J lost 8 bases, V lost 4 bases, and 3 bases had no gene match. CDR1 SQVTM and CDR2 ANQGSEA come from the germline V gene. Here the CDR3 reads CSVVDRGGYTF. The CDR3 coding sequence is TGCAGCGTTGTAGACAGGGGCGGCTACACCTTC.

This clone was picked up one time. The chain combines TRBV6-2 or TRBV6-3 with TRBJ2-7; maybe TRBD2 (5 bases). Trimming took 4 bases from V and 2 from J, leaving 9 bases between them. The CDR3 contains 13 residues. Germline V gene data show CDR1 as MNHEY and CDR2 as SVGEGT. The CDR3 is CASSSGMPYEQYF. The CDR3 DNA sequence: TGTGCCAGCAGTTCGGGGATGCCCTACGAGCAGTACTTC.

This rearrangement joins TRBV5-5 to TRBJ2-7; D is uncertain. Trimming removed 4 bases at V and 6 bases at J, with 11 bases between. The germline V gene encodes CDR1 SGHKS and CDR2 YYEKEE (reference sequence). This CDR3 is built from 12 residues. This chain's CDR3 is CASSLLVGEQYF. Written as DNA, the CDR3 is TGTGCCAGCAGCCTTCTAGTTGGCGAGCAGTACTTC.

V usage is TRBV28 and J usage is TRBJ1-1, with TRBD1 matching over 7 bases. With 3 bases clipped from V and 6 bases from J, the junction kept 7 bases outside the gene matches. CDR3 length equals 14 residues. Looked up from germline, CDR1 is MDHEN and CDR2 is SYDVKM. The CDR3 region has the DNA TGTGCCAGCAGTTTCCCGACAGGGATGGCTGAAGCTTTCTTT. It encodes CASSFPTGMAEAFF.

V is TRBV12-5 and J is TRBJ2-1, with 9 bases aligning to TRBD1. There are 14 residues in the CDR3. The germline V gene encodes CDR1 LGHNT and CDR2 FRNRAP. After removal of 5 bases from V and 9 bases from J, the junction contained 8 bases not matched to a gene. As DNA, the CDR3 is TGTGCTAGTGGTCCGGGACAGGGAGTGGCTGAGCAGTTCTTC. As protein: CASGPGQGVAEQFF.

The chain employs TRBV19 and TRBJ2-1; the D is unclear. With 1 base removed from V and 3 bases from J, the gap between germline ends came to 10 bases. Germline V gene sequence: CDR1 LNHDA, CDR2 SQIVND (reference sequence). CDR3 length: 15 amino acids. The CDR3 region has the DNA TGTGCCAGTAGTATAGGCCCAGCGAACTACAATGAGCAGTTCTTC. Translating gives CASSIGPANYNEQFF.

The gene calls are TRBV5-1 and TRBJ2-3; 7 bases match TRBD1. V lost 4 bases and J lost 4; bases outside the gene matches: 6. This CDR3 contains 14 residues. Per the germline V gene, CDR1 is SGHRS and CDR2 is YFSETQ. The CDR3 is CASSLGQAADTQYF. The CDR3, as DNA: TGCGCCAGCAGCCTAGGACAGGCTGCAGATACGCAGTATTTT.

The CDR3 bases are TGTGCCAGCAGAACCGGGACAGCTAAAGCCTACGAGCAGTACTTC. Amino acid sequence: CASRTGTAKAYEQYF. The V gene is TRBV27, the J gene TRBJ2-7, with 7 positions matching TRBD1. CDR3 size: 15 residues. Trimming at V came to 6 bases and at J to 2 bases, leaving 10 bases not matched to a gene. Germline CDR1 reads MNHEY; CDR2 reads SMNVEV (reference sequence).

CDR3 sequence: CASSLARDNEQYF. The CDR3 DNA follows: TGTGCCAGCAGCTTAGCCCGGGACAACGAGCAGTACTTC. This chain uses TRBV7-8 with TRBJ2-7; tentatively, D is TRBD1 (6 bases). V lost 0 bases, J lost 5 bases, and 8 bases lay in between. Per germline, CDR1 SGHVS and CDR2 FQNEAQ. This CDR3 has 13 amino acids.

This clone was detected a few times. The V call is TRBV9, the J call TRBJ2-1, with D possibly matching TRBD2 (5 bases). Trimming shortened V by 0 bases and J by 2 bases, and 15 bases separated the two germline ends. This CDR3 contains 17 residues. In germline, CDR1 is SGDLS, CDR2 YYNGEE. The CDR3 reads CASSVGGLTGAYNEQFF. The CDR3 bases are TGTGCCAGCAGCGTAGGTGGACTTACTGGCGCCTACAATGAGCAGTTCTTC.

This chain uses TRBV6-1 with TRBJ2-2; TRBD2 is a possible D gene (7 bases). The CDR3 length is 15 residues. V lost 3 bases and J lost 7, with 15 bases in between. The germline V gene has CDR1 MNHNS and CDR2 SASEGT. The CDR3 sequence is CASSEGAAGDGELFF. The CDR3 DNA reads TGTGCCAGCAGTGAGGGGGCGGCGGGAGACGGGGAGCTGTTTTTT.

This chain links TRBV5-1 with TRBJ2-2; 9 bases agree with TRBD1. Unmatched junction bases numbered 4, after V lost 4 bases and J lost 6 bases. This CDR3 has 14 residues. Germline loops: CDR1 SGHRS, CDR2 YFSETQ. In nucleotides, the CDR3 is TGCGCCAGCAGCGGGGACAGGGAGGCCGGGGAGCTGTTTTTT. Translation: CASSGDREAGELFF. The complete variable domain, with remaining parts taken from reference TRBV5-1 and TRBJ2-2, reads KAGVTQTPRYLIKTRGQQVTLSCSPISGHRSVSWYQQTPGQGLQFLFEYFSETQRNKGNFPGRFSGRQFSNSRSEMNVSTLELGDSALYLCASSGDREAGELFFGEGSRLTVL.

The rearrangement joins TRBV11-2 to TRBJ1-3, with D possibly being TRBD1 (5 bases). The CDR3 runs 14 residues. V was shortened by 4 bases and J by 2 bases, with 9 bases between the two germline ends. Per germline, CDR1 SGHAT and CDR2 FQNNGV. The CDR3 is CASSWSGTGNTIYF. The CDR3 DNA sequence: TGTGCCAGCAGCTGGTCAGGGACTGGAAACACCATATATTTT. The complete variable domain, with remaining parts taken from reference TRBV11-2 and TRBJ1-3, reads EAGVAQSPRYKIIEKRQSVAFWCNPISGHATLYWYQQILGQGPKLLIQFQNNGVVDDSQLPKDRFSAERLKGVDSTLKIQPAKLEDSAVYLCASSWSGTGNTIYFGEGSWLTVV.

This chain joins TRBV19 and TRBJ2-5, with D maybe TRBD2 (6 bases). Trimming removed 7 bases from V and 1 base from J, with 13 bases in between. The CDR3 is 14 residues long. Germline-derived CDR1 and CDR2 are LNHDA and SQIVND (reference sequence). The CDR3 loop reads CASNTGTFQETQYF. The CDR3 region has the DNA TGTGCCAGTAACACCGGGACTTTCCAAGAGACCCAGTACTTC.

The chain links TRBV18 to TRBJ1-2, with 9 bases aligning to TRBD1. From germline, CDR1 is KGHSH and CDR2 LQKENI. J lost 2 bases, V lost 6 bases, and 10 bases had no gene match. The CDR3 is made up of 16 amino acids. CDR3 nucleotide sequence: TGTGCCAGCTCCTCCGGGACAGGGACCAGAAACTATGGCTACACCTTC. Translating gives CASSSGTGTRNYGYTF.

In this sample, this clone turned up a few times. The V gene is TRBV5-6, the J gene TRBJ2-7; possible D gene TRBD1, 6 bases. Trimming shortened V by 4 bases and J by 3 bases, and 14 bases separated the two germline ends. The V gene's germline CDR1 is SGHDT and CDR2 YYEEEE. This CDR3 has 14 amino acids. CDR3 loop: CASSPWTEDYEQYF. Written as DNA, the CDR3 is TGTGCCAGCAGCCCCTGGACAGAGGACTACGAGCAGTACTTC.

V gene TRBV12-2 combines with J gene TRBJ1-6; the table's TRBD1 call for D was not verified on the DNA. TRBV12-2 is labeled a pseudogene. The CDR3 consists of 16 residues. The DNA of the CDR3 is TGTGCAAGTGGGACAGCTCCTTTTTTGTATAATTCACCCCTCCACTTT. Translating it yields CASGTAPFLYNSPLHF.

V usage is TRBV3-1 (or the pseudogene TRBV3-2) and J usage is TRBJ2-5; D gene uncertain. The CDR3 has 12 residues. CDR1 and CDR2 (germline): LGHDT, YNNKEL (reference sequence). Trimming shortened V by 3 bases and J by 4 bases, and 6 bases separated the two germline ends. The CDR3, as DNA: TGTGCCAGCAGCCATCGTTTAGAGACCCAGTACTTC. It codes for CASSHRLETQYF.

This chain connects TRBV6-5 to TRBJ2-1; D not certain. The germline gives CDR1 MNHEY, CDR2 SVGAGI. V lost 4 bases, J lost 0 bases, and 7 bases lay in between. The CDR3 totals 14 residues. The CDR3 sequence: CASSFFSSYNEQFF. In nucleotides, the CDR3 is TGTGCCAGCAGTTTTTTTAGCTCCTACAATGAGCAGTTCTTC.

J is TRBJ1-4 and V is TRBV4-1; D gene unclear. The V gene's germline CDR1 is MGHRA and CDR2 YSYEKL. The CDR3 runs 15 residues. Deletions cut 1 base from V and 6 bases from J, with 12 bases between. CDR3 region: CASSQGQDFYEKLFF. The CDR3 nucleotides are TGCGCCAGCAGCCAAGGGCAAGACTTTTATGAAAAACTGTTTTTT.

The chain combines TRBV5-1 with TRBJ2-1; D unclear. The germline CDR1 and CDR2 sequences are SGHRS and YFSETQ. This CDR3 contains 16 residues. V was cut by 0 bases and J by 4 bases, with 14 bases left in between. In nucleotides, the CDR3 is TGCGCCAGCAGCTTGGGGGCCAGCACCCAATACAATGAGCAGTTCTTC. This sequence encodes CASSLGASTQYNEQFF.

This clone was recorded once. CDR3 nucleotide sequence: TGTGCCAGCAGTGGGACAGGGGGAACCGGGGAGCTGTTTTTT. Amino acids: CASSGTGGTGELFF. The V call is TRBV28, the J call TRBJ2-2; 11 bases are shared with TRBD1. V lost 5 bases, J lost 5 bases, and 1 base stayed unmatched. The CDR3 has 14 residues. Germline assignment: CDR1 MDHEN and CDR2 SYDVKM. The full variable domain, completed using reference TRBV28 and TRBJ2-2, is DVKVTQSSRYLVKRTGEKVFLECVQDMDHENMFWYRQDPGLGLRLIYFSYDVKMKEKGDIPEGYSVSREKKERFSLILESASTNQTSMYLCASSGTGGTGELFFGEGSRLTVL.

The J gene is TRBJ1-3, the V gene TRBV18; D gene unclear. Germline values: CDR1 KGHSH, CDR2 LQKENI. This CDR3 has 15 amino acids. V gave up 2 bases and J gave up 5 bases, with 13 bases separating them. CDR3 sequence reads: CASSPSESVRNTIYF. As DNA, the CDR3 is TGTGCCAGCTCACCATCGGAAAGCGTAAGAAACACCATATATTTT.